This entry is about one TCR beta chain. What this receptor recognizes is not known. Base qualities are not recorded, but no much larger clone differs from it by a single base. Libraries were made using the immunoSEQ multiplex PCR assay. The table comes from immuneACCESS by way of TCRdb, which keeps in-frame sequences with V and J called. Part of the clones is missing from these tables; in studies checked, under half for an unresolved V gene and the rest for unknown reasons. The sample table holds over 45,000 clones, of which approximately 89% were seen once. The ten largest clones add up to around 1.4% of the sample. These data originate in a study of control samples from healthy donors and cancer patients (dated by TCRdb to about 2020). The source material was PBMCs. This clonotype was sampled from a man between 40 and 49 years old with colorectal cancer.

The CDR3 loop reads CASRWDYSSYNEQFF. The sequenced DNA is TGTGCCAGCAGGTGGGACTATAGCTCCTACAATGAGCAGTTCTTC. Rearrangement joined TRBV2 to TRBJ2-1; the junction holds 7 bases that match TRBD2. The CDR3 runs 15 residues from the cysteine to the phenylalanine. The sequence is cut down to CDR3 DNA, 45 bases in frame from base 1. V has 6 bases trimmed and J has 0 bases trimmed; junction bases matching no gene number 5. For CDR1 and CDR2, the germline V gene lists SNHLY and FYNNEI.